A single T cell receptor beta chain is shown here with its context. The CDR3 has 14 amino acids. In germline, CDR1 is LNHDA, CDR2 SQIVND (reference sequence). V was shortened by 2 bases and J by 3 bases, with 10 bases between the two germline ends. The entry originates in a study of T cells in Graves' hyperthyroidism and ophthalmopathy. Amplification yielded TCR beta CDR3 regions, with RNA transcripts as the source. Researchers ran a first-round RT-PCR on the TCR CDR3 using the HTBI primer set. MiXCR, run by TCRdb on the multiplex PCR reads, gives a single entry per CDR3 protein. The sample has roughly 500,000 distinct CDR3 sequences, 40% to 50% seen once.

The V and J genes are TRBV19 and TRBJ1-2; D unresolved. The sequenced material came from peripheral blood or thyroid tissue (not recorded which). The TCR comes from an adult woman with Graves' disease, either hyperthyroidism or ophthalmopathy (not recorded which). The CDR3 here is CASSIRGSDYGYTF. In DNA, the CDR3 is TGTGCCAGTAGTATAAGAGGCTCGGACTATGGCTACACCTTC.